This TCR beta chain stems from a study of T-cell reconstitution after alpha-beta-depleted transplantation in children. The library targeted TCRbeta and was prepared with unique molecular identifiers. TCRdb re-analysed the PCR reads in MiXCR, keeping a single row per CDR3 protein. The top ten clones hold 25% to 35% of a sample with around 440,000 distinct CDR3 sequences, 15% to 20% of them seen once. The J segment lost 11 bases and the V segment lost 3 bases, leaving 3 bases of the junction unmatched. CDR1 is SQVTM, CDR2 ANQGSEA, per germline. The CDR3 covers 10 residues. Study-wide results and caveats: Fresh T-cell production supplied most of the T-cell counts and diversity seen one year after transplant. About two months after transplant, alpha-beta T cells reportedly came from several hundred expanded graft clones.

The table lists this clonotype with many counts. Its antigen is currently unknown. Sequencing used PBMCs, mostly from graft donor cells, obtained 360 days after TCRalphabeta/CD19-depleted stem cell transplant. The sequence was obtained from a boy younger than two who had a stem cell transplant for Wiskott-Aldrich syndrome, so the T cells may come from the graft donor. This sequence joins TRBV29-1 and TRBJ2-5; 7 nucleotides agree with TRBD2. The CDR3: CSVESGKQYF. For the CDR3, the DNA is TGCAGCGTTGAGAGCGGGAAACAGTACTTC.